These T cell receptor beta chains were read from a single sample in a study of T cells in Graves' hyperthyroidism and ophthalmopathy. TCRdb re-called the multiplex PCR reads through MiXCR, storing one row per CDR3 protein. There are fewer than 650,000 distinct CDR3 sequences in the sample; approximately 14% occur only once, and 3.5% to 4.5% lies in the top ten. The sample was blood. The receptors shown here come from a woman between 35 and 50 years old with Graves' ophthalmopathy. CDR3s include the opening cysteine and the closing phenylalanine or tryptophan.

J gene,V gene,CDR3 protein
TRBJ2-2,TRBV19,CASTGQGNTGELFF
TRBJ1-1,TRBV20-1,CSALTGGAWNTEAFF
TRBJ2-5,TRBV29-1,CSAEGQGGGTQYF
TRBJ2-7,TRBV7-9,CASSLEQGNYEQYF
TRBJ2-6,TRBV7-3,CASSQTGTPTSGANVLTF
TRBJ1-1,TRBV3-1,CASSPLRANTEAFF
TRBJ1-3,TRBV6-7,CASSYSWGPYSGNTIYF
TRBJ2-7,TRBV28,CASSLIGGSYEQYF
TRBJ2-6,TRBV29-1,CSGSRRVDSGANVLTF
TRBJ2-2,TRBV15,CATQGLAGDRTGELFF
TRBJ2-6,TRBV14,CASSQVIKTGWYGANVLTF
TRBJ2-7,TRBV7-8,CASSSGLAGVGYEQYF
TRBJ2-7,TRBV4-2,CASSKIAGASPVFPSYEQYF
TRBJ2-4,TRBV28,CASSPQLGPAKIQYF
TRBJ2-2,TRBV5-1,CASSFWGNTGELFF
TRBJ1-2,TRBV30,CAWSEGTGGKDGYTF